Below, one TCR beta chain is given with its context. V lost 1 base to trimming and J lost 4 bases, with 20 bases between them. The CDR3 extends over 18 amino acids. The germline V gene has CDR1 MGHRA and CDR2 YSYEKL. The data derive from a study of blood T cell repertoires in COVID-19. The data were produced by immunoSEQ multiplex PCR, yet TCRdb's version contains in-frame clones alone and is incomplete. This table holds hundreds of thousands of clones, 87% found once. The TCR sequence derives from a man in his late teens or twenties with active or convalescent COVID-19. The V call is TRBV4-1, the J call TRBJ1-3, with a tentative D call TRBD1 (6 bases). Sequenced input: peripheral blood. CDR3 amino acids: CASSQAVSPGTYGNTIYF. CDR3 bases: TGCGCCAGCAGCCAAGCGGTTTCTCCCGGGACATACGGAAACACCATATATTTT.